The 10 T cell receptor beta chains below all came from one sample that was sequenced in a study of T cells in Graves' hyperthyroidism and ophthalmopathy (dated by TCRdb to the late 2010s). Libraries were prepared through multiplex PCR. The instrument given in TCRdb is Illumina HiSeq 2000. TCR beta CDR3 regions were amplified from RNA transcripts. The first round of RT-PCR for the TCR CDR3 was performed with the HTBI primer set and the Qiagen OneStep RT-PCR kit. The public reads were reprocessed in TCRdb via fastp at Q25 and MiXCR, keeping in-frame beta chains. Each entry merges the rows of one CDR3 protein and shows their most common DNA and genes. The sample contains about 600,000 distinct CDR3 sequences, about a sixth of them found a single time. The ten largest make up roughly 3.4% of the sample. The specimen sequenced was blood. The receptors originated from a woman aged 40 to 50 with Graves' ophthalmopathy.

The rearrangement joins TRBV5-1 to TRBJ1-1; 7 bases are shared with TRBD1. Germline values: CDR1 SGHRS, CDR2 YFSETQ. The CDR3 extends over 15 amino acids. Trimming removed 5 bases from V and 3 bases from J; junction bases left unmatched: 10. CDR3 coding DNA: TGCGCCAGCAGTTTGACAGGGTCTGTGGACACTGAAGCTTTCTTT. This codes for CASSLTGSVDTEAFF.

This clonotype occurred a few times. This chain links TRBV7-2 with TRBJ1-2, with D possibly being TRBD1 (5 bases). Trimming stripped 3 bases from V and 2 bases from J, with 13 bases between. The CDR3 consists of 15 residues. Germline-derived CDR1 and CDR2 are SGHTA and FQGNSA. CDR3 coding DNA: TGTGCCAGCAGCTTTACCGACAGACCCAACTATGGCTACACCTTC. This translates into CASSFTDRPNYGYTF.

The chain couples TRBV20-1 to TRBJ1-5; D not resolved. This CDR3 spans 13 amino acids. The V end lost 1 base, the J end lost 5 bases, and 9 bases lay between the germline ends. The V gene's germline CDR1 is DFQATT and CDR2 SNEGSKA (reference sequence). CDR3 nucleotide sequence: TGCAGTGCTAGAGTGTACCAGGATCAGCCCCAGCATTTT. Its protein is CSARVYQDQPQHF.

This clonotype was recorded at least ten times. The chain has TRBV11-2 and TRBJ2-4; unclear D gene. CDR3 length equals 16 residues. The germline V gene has CDR1 SGHAT and CDR2 FQNNGV. Trimming cost V 6 bases and J 0 bases, with 15 bases left between them. The CDR3 nucleotides are TGTGCCAGCAGGCTTTCTGCGACGGTAGCCAAAAACATTCAGTACTTC. Protein: CASRLSATVAKNIQYF.

This clonotype was counted many times. The V call is TRBV20-1, the J call TRBJ2-7; 9 bases match TRBD2. Unmatched junction bases numbered 7, after V lost 3 bases and J lost 4 bases. CDR3 size: 14 residues. Germline CDR1 reads DFQATT; CDR2 reads SNEGSKA (reference sequence). The CDR3 reads CSARSSGGHYEQYF. Written as DNA, the CDR3 is TGCAGTGCTAGGTCCAGCGGGGGGCATTACGAGCAGTACTTC.

This clonotype was seen more than once but under ten times. The genes are TRBV12-3 or TRBV12-4 and TRBJ2-7, with 8 bases fitting TRBD1. With 3 bases clipped from V and 4 bases from J, the junction kept 8 bases outside the gene matches. The CDR3 contains 15 residues. The CDR3 bases are TGTGCCAGCAGTTTCCGACAGGGGTTGAGTTACGAGCAGTACTTC. This translates into CASSFRQGLSYEQYF.

This clonotype has ten or more counts. The rearrangement uses TRBV27 and TRBJ1-6; no clear D. This CDR3 comprises 14 residues. Germline V gene lookup returns CDR1 MNHEY and CDR2 SMNVEV (reference sequence). V dropped 6 bases and J dropped 7 bases, with 13 bases sitting between them. In DNA, the CDR3 is TGTGCCAGCAGCCAAAGACGGGAAAATTCACCCCTCCACTTT. Residues: CASSQRRENSPLHF.

The chain combines TRBV5-6 with TRBJ2-3; D possibly corresponds to TRBD1 (6 bases). The CDR3 is 13 residues long. The V end was cut by 5 bases, the J end by 2 bases, with 9 bases between. Germline V gives CDR1 SGHDT, CDR2 YYEEEE. The CDR3 DNA follows: TGTGCCAGCAGAATGGGGGCCACAGATACGCAGTATTTT. It encodes CASRMGATDTQYF.

The chain joins TRBV6-5 to TRBJ2-2; possible D gene TRBD1, 5 bases. Germline lookup yields CDR1 MNHEY and CDR2 SVGAGI. Between the trimmed V and J ends, which lost 0 bases and 3 bases, there was a span of 11 bases. This CDR3 has 16 amino acids. The CDR3 bases are TGTGCCAGCAGTTACTCTCACAGGATATACACCGGGGAGCTGTTTTTT. This gives the protein CASSYSHRIYTGELFF.

This clonotype showed up many times. V and J are TRBV3-1 and TRBJ2-3; D is unresolved. CDR1 LGHDT and CDR2 YNNKEL come from the germline V gene (reference sequence). Trimming pared 1 base from V and 6 bases from J, leaving 14 bases between. This CDR3 is 15 amino acids long. The CDR3 DNA sequence: TGTGCCAGCAGCCAAGTTCGGTCTTCTAGGGATACGCAGTATTTT. It codes for CASSQVRSSRDTQYF.